The table lists the clone carrying this T cell receptor beta chain with a count of one. All donors qualified as healthy HIV-negative adults and had experienced no recent acute infections or vaccinations. In the CD4+ fraction, cells were divided into CD45RA+ naive and CD45RA-negative memory subsets. V was clipped by 6 bases and J by 3 bases, with 17 bases between them. The CDR3 is 15 residues long. Germline V gene sequence: CDR1 MNHEY, CDR2 SVGAGI. These data originate in a study of shared clonotypes between healthy human individuals. Deep-level assay runs were performed. The assay was immunoSEQ multiplex PCR, and TCRdb's table has in-frame clones only and misses some. The sample has more than 850,000 clones, 78% seen once.

The chain has TRBV6-5 and TRBJ1-2; unclear D gene. The clonotype comes from a man aged 18 to 30 in good health. Some clones in this sample may be carry-over from other donors' samples. The material sequenced was memory CD4+ T cells from PBMCs. Subset meaning: CD45RA-negative fraction. DNA of the CDR3: TGTGCCAGCAGCCCCACGGGCCAGAACTACTATGGCTACACCTTC. It yields the protein CASSPTGQNYYGYTF.